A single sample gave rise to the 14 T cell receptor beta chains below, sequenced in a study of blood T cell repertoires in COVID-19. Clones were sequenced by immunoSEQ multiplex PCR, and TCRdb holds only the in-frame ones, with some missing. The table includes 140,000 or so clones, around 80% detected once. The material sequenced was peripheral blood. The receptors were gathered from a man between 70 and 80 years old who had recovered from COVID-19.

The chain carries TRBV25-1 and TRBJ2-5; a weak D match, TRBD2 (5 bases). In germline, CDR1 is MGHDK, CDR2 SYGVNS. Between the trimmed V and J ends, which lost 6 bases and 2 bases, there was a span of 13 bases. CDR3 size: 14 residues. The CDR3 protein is CASSQTEEQETQYF. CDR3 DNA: TGTGCCAGCAGCCAGACGGAGGAGCAAGAGACCCAGTACTTC.

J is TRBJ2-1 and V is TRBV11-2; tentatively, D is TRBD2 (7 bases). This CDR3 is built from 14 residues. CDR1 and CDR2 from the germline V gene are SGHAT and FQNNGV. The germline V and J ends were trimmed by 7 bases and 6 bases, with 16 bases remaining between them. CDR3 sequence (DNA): TGTGCCAGCACGGGGGCGGGAGTGATCAATGAGCAGTTCTTC. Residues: CASTGAGVINEQFF.

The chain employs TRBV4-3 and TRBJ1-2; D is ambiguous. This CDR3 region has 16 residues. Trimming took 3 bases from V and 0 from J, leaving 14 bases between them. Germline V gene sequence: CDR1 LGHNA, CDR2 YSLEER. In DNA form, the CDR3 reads TGCGCCAGCAGCCACTCTGCGGCCAGTTCTAACTATGGCTACACCTTC. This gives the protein CASSHSAASSNYGYTF.

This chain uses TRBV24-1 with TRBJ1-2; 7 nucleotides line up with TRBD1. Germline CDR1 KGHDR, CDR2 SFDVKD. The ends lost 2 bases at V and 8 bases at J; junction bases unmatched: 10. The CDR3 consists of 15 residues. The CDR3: CATSDSRQGLEGYTF. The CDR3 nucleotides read TGTGCCACCAGTGATTCCCGACAGGGATTGGAGGGCTACACCTTC.

CDR3 sequence (DNA): TGTGCCAGCAGCTTAGCGGGGCAGGGAATCAACGAGCAGTACTTC. This sequence encodes CASSLAGQGINEQYF. The genes are TRBV7-9 and TRBJ2-7, with a possible D match to TRBD1 (5 bases). This CDR3 spans 15 amino acids. Trimming removed 0 bases at V and 5 bases at J, with 14 bases between. Germline V gene sequence: CDR1 SEHNR, CDR2 FQNEAQ (reference sequence).

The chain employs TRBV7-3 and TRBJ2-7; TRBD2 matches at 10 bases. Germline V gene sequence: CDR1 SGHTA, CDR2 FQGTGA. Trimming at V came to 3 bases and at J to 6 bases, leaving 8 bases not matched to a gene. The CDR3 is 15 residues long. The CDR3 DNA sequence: TGTGCCAGCAGCTTGGGAGCGGGAGGGCAAAGCGAGCAGTACTTC. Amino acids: CASSLGAGGQSEQYF.

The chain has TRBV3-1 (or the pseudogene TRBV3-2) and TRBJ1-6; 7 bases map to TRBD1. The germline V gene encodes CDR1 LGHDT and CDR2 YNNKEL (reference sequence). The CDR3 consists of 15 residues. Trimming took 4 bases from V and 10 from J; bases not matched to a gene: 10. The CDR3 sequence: CASSRLDRPSSPLHF. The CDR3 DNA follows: TGTGCCAGCAGCCGGCTGGACAGGCCGAGCTCACCCCTCCACTTT.

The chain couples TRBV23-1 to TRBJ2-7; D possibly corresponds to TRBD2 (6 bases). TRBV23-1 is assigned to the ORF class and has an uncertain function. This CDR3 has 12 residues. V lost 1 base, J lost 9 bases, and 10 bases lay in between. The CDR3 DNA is TGCGCCAGCAGTCAATGCGGGATCACGCAGTACTTC. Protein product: CASSQCGITQYF.

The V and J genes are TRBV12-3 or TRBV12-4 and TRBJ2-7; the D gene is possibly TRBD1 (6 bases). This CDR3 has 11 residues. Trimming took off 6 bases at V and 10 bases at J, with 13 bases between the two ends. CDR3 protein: CASSYAGTQYF. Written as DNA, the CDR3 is TGTGCCAGCAGCTATGCCGGGACACAGTACTTC.

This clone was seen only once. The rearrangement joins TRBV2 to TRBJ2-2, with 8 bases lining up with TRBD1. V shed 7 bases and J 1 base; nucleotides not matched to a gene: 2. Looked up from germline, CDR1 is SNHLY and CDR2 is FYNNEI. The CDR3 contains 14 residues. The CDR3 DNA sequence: TGTGCCAGCATCGGACAGGGGAACACCGGGGAGCTGTTTTTT. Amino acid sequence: CASIGQGNTGELFF.

CDR3 sequence (DNA): TGTGCCAGCAGCTCCGACAGGGGTCGACCCTACAATGAGCAGTTCTTC. The encoded protein is CASSSDRGRPYNEQFF. V is TRBV7-6 and J is TRBJ2-1; the match to TRBD1 covers 8 bases. The J segment lost 2 bases and the V segment lost 4 bases, leaving 7 bases of the junction unmatched. The CDR3 has 16 residues. Germline V gene lookup returns CDR1 SGHVS and CDR2 FNYEAQ.

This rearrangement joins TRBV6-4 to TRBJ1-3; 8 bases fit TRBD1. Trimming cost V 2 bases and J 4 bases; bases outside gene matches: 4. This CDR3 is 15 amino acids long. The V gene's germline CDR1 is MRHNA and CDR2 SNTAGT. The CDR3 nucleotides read TGTGCCAGCAGTGACCCGGGGGACAGGGGAAACACCATATATTTT. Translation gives CASSDPGDRGNTIYF.

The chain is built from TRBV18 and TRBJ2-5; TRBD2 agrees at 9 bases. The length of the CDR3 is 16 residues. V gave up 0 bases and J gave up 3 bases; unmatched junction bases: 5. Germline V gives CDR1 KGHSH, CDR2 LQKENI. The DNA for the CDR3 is TGTGCCAGCTCACCACCGTCGGTAGCGGGGGAAGAGACCCAGTACTTC. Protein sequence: CASSPPSVAGEETQYF. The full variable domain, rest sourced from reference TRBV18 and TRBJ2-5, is NAGVMQNPRHLVRRRGQEARLRCSPMKGHSHVYWYRQLPEEGLKFMVYLQKENIIDESGMPKERFSAEFPKEGPSILRIQQVVRGDSAAYFCASSPPSVAGEETQYFGPGTRLLVL.

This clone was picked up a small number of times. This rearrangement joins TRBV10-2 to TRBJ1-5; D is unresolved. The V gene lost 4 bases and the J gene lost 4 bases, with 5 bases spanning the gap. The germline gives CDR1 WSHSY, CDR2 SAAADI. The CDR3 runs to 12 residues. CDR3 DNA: TGCGCCAGCAGTGGGGAGAATCAGCCCCAGCATTTT. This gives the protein CASSGENQPQHF.